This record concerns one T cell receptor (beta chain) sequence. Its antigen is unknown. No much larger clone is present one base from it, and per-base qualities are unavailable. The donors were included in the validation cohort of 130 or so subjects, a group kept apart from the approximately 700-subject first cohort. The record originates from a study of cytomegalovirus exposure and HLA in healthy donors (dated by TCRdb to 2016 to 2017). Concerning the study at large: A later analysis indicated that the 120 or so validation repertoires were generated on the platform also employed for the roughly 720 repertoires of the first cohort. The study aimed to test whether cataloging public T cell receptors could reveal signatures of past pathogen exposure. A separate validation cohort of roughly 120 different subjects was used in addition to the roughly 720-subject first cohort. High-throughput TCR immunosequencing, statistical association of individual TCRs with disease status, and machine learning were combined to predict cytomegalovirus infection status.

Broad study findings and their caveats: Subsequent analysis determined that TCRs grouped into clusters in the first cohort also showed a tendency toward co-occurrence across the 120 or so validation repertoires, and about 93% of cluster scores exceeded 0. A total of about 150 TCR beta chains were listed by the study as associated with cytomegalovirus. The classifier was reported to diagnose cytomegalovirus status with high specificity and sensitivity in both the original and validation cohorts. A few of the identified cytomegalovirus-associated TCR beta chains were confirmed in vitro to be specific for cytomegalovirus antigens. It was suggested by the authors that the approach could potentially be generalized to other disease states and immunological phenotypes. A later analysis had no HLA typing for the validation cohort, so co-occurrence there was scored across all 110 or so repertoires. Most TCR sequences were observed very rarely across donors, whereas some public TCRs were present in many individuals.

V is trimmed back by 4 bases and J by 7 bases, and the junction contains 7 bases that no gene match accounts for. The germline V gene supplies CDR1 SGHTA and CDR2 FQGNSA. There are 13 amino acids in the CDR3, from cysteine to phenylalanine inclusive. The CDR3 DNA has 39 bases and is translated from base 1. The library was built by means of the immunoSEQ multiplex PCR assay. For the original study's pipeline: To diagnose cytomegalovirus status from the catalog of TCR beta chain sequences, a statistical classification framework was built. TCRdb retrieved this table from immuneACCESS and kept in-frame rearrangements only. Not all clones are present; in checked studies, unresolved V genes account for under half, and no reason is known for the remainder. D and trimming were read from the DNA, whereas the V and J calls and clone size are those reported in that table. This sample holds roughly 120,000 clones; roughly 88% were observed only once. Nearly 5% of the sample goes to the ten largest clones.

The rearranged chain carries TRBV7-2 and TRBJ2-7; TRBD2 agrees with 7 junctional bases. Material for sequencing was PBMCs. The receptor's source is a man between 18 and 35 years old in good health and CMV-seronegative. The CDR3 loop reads CASSYGTTKEQYF. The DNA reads TGTGCCAGCAGCTACGGGACTACGAAAGAGCAGTACTTC.